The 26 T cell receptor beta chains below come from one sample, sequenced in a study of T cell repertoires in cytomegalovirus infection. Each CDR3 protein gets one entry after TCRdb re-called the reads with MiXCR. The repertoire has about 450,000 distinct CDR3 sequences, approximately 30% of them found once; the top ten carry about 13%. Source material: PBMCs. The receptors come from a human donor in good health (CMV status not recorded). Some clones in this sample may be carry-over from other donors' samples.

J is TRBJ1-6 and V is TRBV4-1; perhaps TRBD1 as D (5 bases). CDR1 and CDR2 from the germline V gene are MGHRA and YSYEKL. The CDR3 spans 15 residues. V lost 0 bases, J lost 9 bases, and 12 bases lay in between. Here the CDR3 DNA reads TGCGCCAGCAGCCAAGACTGGGGGGGGGTTTCACCCCTCCACTTT. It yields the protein CASSQDWGGVSPLHF.

This CDR3 is CASRRDYNQPQHF. The CDR3 DNA reads as TGTGCCAGCAGGAGGGACTACAATCAGCCCCAGCATTTT. The genes are TRBV2 and TRBJ1-5, with a weak D call TRBD1 (5 bases). CDR3 length equals 13 residues. Trimming took 6 bases from V and 3 from J, leaving 9 bases between them. Germline CDR1 is SNHLY and CDR2 is FYNNEI.

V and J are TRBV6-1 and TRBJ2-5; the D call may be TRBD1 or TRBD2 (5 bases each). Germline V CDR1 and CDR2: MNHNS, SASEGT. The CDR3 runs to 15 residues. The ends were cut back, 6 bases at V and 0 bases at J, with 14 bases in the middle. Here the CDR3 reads CASREYGADQETQYF. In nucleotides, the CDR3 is TGTGCCAGCAGGGAGTACGGGGCAGACCAAGAGACCCAGTACTTC.

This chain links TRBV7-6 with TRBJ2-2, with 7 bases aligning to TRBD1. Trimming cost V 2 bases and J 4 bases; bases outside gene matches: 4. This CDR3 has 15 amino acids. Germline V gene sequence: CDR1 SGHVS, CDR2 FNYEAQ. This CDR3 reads CASSLRTGGTGELFF. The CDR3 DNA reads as TGTGCCAGCAGCTTAAGGACAGGAGGCACCGGGGAGCTGTTTTTT.

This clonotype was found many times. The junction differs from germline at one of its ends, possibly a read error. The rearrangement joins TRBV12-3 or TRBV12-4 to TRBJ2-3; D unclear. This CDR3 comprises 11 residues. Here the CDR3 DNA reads TGTGCCAGCAGCTTAGGTGATACGCAGTATTTT. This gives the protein CASSLGDTQYF.

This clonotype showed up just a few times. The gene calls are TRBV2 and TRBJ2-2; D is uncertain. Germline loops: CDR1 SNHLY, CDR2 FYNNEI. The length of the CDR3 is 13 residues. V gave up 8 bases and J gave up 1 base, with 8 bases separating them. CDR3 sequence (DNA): TGTGCCAGCCAAACGGGGAACACCGGGGAGCTGTTTTTT. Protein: CASQTGNTGELFF.

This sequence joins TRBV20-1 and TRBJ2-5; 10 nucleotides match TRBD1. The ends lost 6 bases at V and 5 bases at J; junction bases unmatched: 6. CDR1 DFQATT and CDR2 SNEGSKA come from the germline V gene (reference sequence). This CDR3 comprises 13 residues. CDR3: CSAPGQGLETQYF. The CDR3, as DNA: TGCAGTGCGCCGGGACAGGGGTTGGAGACCCAGTACTTC.

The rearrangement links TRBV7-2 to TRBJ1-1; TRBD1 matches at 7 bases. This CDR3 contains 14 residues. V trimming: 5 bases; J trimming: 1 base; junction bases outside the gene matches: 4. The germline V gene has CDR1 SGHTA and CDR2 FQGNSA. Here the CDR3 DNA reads TGTGCCAGCAGCGCGAACAGGGGGAACACTGAAGCTTTCTTT. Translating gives CASSANRGNTEAFF.

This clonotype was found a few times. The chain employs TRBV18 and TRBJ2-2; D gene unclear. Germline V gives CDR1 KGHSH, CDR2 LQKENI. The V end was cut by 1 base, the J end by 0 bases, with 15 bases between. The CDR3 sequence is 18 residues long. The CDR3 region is CASSPLNAQRPNTGELFF. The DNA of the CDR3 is TGTGCCAGCTCACCACTCAACGCCCAGCGCCCGAACACCGGGGAGCTGTTTTTT.

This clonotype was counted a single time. The CDR3 is CASSGLGMKDSTDTQYF. The CDR3 coding sequence is TGCGCCAGCAGCGGTCTCGGGATGAAAGATAGCACAGATACGCAGTATTTT. The chain has TRBV5-1 and TRBJ2-3; D possibly corresponds to TRBD2 (5 bases). V gave up 4 bases and J gave up 0 bases, with 18 bases separating them. This CDR3 region has 17 residues. Germline-derived CDR1 and CDR2 are SGHRS and YFSETQ.

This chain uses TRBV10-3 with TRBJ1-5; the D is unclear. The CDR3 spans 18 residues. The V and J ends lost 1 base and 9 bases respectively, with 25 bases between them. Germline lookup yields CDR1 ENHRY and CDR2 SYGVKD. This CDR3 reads CAISEFGDTTILAGPQHF. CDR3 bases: TGTGCCATCAGTGAGTTTGGAGACACGACGATACTAGCGGGGCCCCAGCATTTT.

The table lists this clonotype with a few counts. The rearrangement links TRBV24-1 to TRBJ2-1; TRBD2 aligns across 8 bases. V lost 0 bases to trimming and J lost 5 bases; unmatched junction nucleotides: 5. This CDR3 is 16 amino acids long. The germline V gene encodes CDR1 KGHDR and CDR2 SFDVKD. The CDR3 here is CATSDLHAGGNNEQFF. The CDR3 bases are TGTGCCACCAGTGATTTGCACGCGGGGGGCAACAATGAGCAGTTCTTC.

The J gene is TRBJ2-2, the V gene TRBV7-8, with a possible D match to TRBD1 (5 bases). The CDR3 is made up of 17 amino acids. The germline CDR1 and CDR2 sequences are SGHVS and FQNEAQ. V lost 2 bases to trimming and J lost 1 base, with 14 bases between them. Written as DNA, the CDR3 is TGTGCCAGCAGCTTAAATGGTCAGGGCGTGAACACCGGGGAGCTGTTTTTT. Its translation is CASSLNGQGVNTGELFF.

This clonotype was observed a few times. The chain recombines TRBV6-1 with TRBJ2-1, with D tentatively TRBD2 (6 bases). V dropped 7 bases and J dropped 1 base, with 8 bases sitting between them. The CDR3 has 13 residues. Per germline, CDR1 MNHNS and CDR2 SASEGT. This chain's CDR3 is CASTGRSYNEQFF. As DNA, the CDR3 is TGTGCCAGCACCGGGAGATCCTACAATGAGCAGTTCTTC.

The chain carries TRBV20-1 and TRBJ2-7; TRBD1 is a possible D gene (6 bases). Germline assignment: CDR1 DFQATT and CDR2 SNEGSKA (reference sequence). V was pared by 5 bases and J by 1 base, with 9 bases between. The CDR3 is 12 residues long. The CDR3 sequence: CSAEDSSYEQYF. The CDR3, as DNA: TGCAGTGCTGAGGACAGTTCCTACGAGCAGTACTTC.

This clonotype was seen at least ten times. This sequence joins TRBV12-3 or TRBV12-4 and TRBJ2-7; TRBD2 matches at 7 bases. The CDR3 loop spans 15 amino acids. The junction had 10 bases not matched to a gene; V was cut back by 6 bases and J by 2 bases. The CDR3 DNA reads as TGTGCCAGCAGCCCAACCCCGGGACTAACCTACGAGCAGTACTTC. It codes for CASSPTPGLTYEQYF.

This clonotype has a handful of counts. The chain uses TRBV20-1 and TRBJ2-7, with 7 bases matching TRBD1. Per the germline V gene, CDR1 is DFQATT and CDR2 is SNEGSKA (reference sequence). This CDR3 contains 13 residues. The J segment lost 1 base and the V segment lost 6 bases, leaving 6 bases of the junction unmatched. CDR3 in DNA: TGCAGTGCCGATAGGGACAGATCCTACGAGCAGTACTTC. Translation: CSADRDRSYEQYF.

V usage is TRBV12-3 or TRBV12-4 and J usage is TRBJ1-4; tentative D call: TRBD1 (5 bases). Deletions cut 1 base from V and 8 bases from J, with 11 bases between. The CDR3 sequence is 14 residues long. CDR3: CASSLDQPGEKLFF. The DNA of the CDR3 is TGTGCCAGCAGTTTAGACCAACCAGGGGAAAAACTGTTTTTT.

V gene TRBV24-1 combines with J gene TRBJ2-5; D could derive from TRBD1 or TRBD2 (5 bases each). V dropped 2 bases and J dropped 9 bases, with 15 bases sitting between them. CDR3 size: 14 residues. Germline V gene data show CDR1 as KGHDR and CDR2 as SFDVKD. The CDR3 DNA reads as TGTGCCACCAGTGATTCAAGACCGGGACGTCCCCAGTACTTC. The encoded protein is CATSDSRPGRPQYF.

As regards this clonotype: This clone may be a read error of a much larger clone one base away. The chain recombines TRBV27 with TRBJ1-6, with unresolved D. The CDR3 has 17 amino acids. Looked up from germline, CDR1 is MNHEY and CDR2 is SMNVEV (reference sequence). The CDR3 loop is CASSPPPRHSYNSPLYF. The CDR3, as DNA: TGTGCCAGCAGTCCGCCCCCAAGACACTCCTATAATTCACCCCTCTACTTT.

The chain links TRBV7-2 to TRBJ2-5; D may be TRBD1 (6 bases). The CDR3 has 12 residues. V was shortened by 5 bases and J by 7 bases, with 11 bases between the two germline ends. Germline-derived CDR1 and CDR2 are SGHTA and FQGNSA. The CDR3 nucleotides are TGTGCCAGCAGCCCTGGACAGCCGACCCAGTACTTC. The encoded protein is CASSPGQPTQYF.

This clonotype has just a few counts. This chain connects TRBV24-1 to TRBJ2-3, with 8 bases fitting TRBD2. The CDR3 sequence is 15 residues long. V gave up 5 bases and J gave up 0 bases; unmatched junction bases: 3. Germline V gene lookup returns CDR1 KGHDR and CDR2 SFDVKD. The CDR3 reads CATSGGGPSTDTQYF. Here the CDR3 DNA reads TGTGCCACCAGTGGCGGGGGGCCAAGCACAGATACGCAGTATTTT.

The chain's CDR3 is CASSPGTSGPEGEQFF. CDR3 DNA: TGTGCCAGCAGCCCTGGGACTAGCGGGCCGGAGGGTGAGCAGTTCTTC. The chain links TRBV11-3 to TRBJ2-1; 12 bases line up with TRBD2. The V segment lost 5 bases and the J segment 9 bases; nucleotides outside the gene matches: 11. Germline CDR1 and CDR2: SGHNT and YENEEA. The CDR3 length is 16 residues.

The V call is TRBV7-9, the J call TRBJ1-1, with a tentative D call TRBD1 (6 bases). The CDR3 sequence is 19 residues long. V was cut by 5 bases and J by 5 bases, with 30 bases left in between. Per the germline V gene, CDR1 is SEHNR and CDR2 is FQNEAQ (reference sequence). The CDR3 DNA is TGTGCCAGCAGCCGTCGGGGGGGGCTGATTATTACCGGAAATACTGAAGCTTTCTTT. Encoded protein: CASSRRGGLIITGNTEAFF.

CDR3 sequence: CASSIFTGGRYEQYF. The CDR3 DNA reads TGTGCCAGTAGTATATTTACAGGGGGGCGCTACGAGCAGTACTTC. This sequence joins TRBV19 and TRBJ2-7; 8 bases are a match to TRBD1. CDR1 is LNHDA, CDR2 SQIVND, per germline (reference sequence). The CDR3 is 15 amino acids. Trimming cost V 2 bases and J 3 bases; bases outside gene matches: 6.

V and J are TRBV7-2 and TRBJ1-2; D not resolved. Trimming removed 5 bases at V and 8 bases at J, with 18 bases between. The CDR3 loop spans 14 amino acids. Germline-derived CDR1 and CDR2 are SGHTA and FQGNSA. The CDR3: CASSHRPGWQGYTF. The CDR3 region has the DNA TGTGCCAGCAGCCACCGCCCGGGGTGGCAGGGCTACACCTTC.